Shown below are 10 T cell receptor beta chains from a single sample sequenced in a study of T cell changes during pregnancy in multiple sclerosis. Clones were read by immunoSEQ multiplex PCR, and TCRdb kept only the in-frame ones, dropping some. The table lists some 16,000 clones, roughly 84% of them singletons. The sample was CD8+ T cells from peripheral blood mononuclear cells, taken after pregnancy. These receptors originate from a female donor in good health, enrolled as a control in a pregnancy study.

The CDR3 sequence is CASSDSPGTGGVDTQYF. The CDR3 DNA is TGTGCCAGCAGTGACTCACCCGGGACAGGGGGCGTAGATACGCAGTATTTT. The chain uses TRBV6-4 and TRBJ2-3; 12 bases align to TRBD1. The ends lost 0 bases at V and 5 bases at J; junction bases unmatched: 6. The V gene's germline CDR1 is MRHNA and CDR2 SNTAGT. The CDR3 runs to 17 residues.

This clone is a singleton in its sample. V and J are TRBV6-5 and TRBJ1-2; D perhaps matches TRBD1 (6 bases). The CDR3 covers 14 residues. Germline values: CDR1 MNHEY, CDR2 SVGAGI. Trimming cost V 3 bases and J 8 bases, with 16 bases left between them. The CDR3 sequence: CASSYRGSLGGYTF. CDR3 DNA sequence: TGTGCCAGCAGTTATAGGGGGAGTTTGGGGGGCTACACCTTC.

This clone was seen only once. The V call is TRBV7-9, the J call TRBJ2-7; weak D call: TRBD2 (7 bases). CDR1 and CDR2 from the germline V gene are SEHNR and FQNEAQ (reference sequence). With 1 base removed from V and 2 bases from J, the gap between germline ends came to 9 bases. The CDR3 sequence is 14 residues long. The chain's CDR3 is CASSLGGGPYEQYF. CDR3 DNA: TGTGCCAGCAGCTTAGGGGGGGGGCCCTACGAGCAGTACTTC.

This chain connects TRBV7-9 to TRBJ1-4; D is unresolved. CDR1 SEHNR and CDR2 FQNEAQ come from the germline V gene (reference sequence). V lost 8 bases, J lost 7 bases, and 14 bases lay in between. The CDR3 spans 13 residues. CDR3 nucleotide sequence: TGTGCCAGCCAAGGCGGCTCATCTGAAAAACTGTTTTTT. It codes for CASQGGSSEKLFF.

The rearrangement uses TRBV7-8 and TRBJ2-1; TRBD2 is a possible D gene (6 bases). Germline CDR1 is SGHVS and CDR2 is FQNEAQ. Trimming removed 0 bases at V and 5 bases at J, with 8 bases between. CDR3 size: 14 residues. For the CDR3, the DNA is TGTGCCAGCAGCTTAGCGAGGAGGGACAATGAGCAGTTCTTC. It codes for CASSLARRDNEQFF.

The chain uses TRBV11-2 and TRBJ1-1, with 9 bases matching TRBD1. CDR3 length equals 18 residues. Germline V CDR1 and CDR2: SGHAT, FQNNGV. The V segment lost 2 bases and the J segment 3 bases; nucleotides outside the gene matches: 13. CDR3 nucleotide sequence: TGTGCCAGCAGCTTATTAAGGAAAACAGGGGGCGCTGACACTGAAGCTTTCTTT. Its protein product is CASSLLRKTGGADTEAFF.

This sequence joins TRBV2 and TRBJ2-1; 13 bases fit TRBD2. This CDR3 is built from 14 residues. V dropped 11 bases and J dropped 7; count of bases not matched to a gene: 8. Germline CDR1 is SNHLY and CDR2 is FYNNEI. As DNA, the CDR3 is TGTGCCTGCGGGACTAGCGGGGCAGGTAATGAGCAGTTCTTC. It encodes CACGTSGAGNEQFF.

This clone was seen once. CDR3 protein: CASSQDRQGTYSPLHF. CDR3 nucleotide sequence: TGTGCCAGCAGCCAAGACAGACAGGGGACTTATTCACCCCTCCACTTT. This chain links TRBV7-9 with TRBJ1-6; 8 nucleotides align to TRBD1. In germline, CDR1 is SEHNR, CDR2 FQNEAQ (reference sequence). Trimming removed 5 bases from V and 8 bases from J; junction bases left unmatched: 11. The CDR3 length is 16 residues.

This clone was seen once. This chain connects TRBV9 to TRBJ2-2; D is possibly TRBD2 (5 bases). V was pared by 4 bases and J by 2 bases, with 21 bases between. Germline assignment: CDR1 SGDLS and CDR2 YYNGEE. There are 18 residues in the CDR3. The CDR3, as DNA: TGTGCCAGCAGCTATCCAACGGATCCGGGGAACAACACCGGGGAGCTGTTTTTT. Translated, it gives CASSYPTDPGNNTGELFF.

This clone was recorded only once. The chain employs TRBV9 and TRBJ2-1; 11 nucleotides align to TRBD2. The V gene's germline CDR1 is SGDLS and CDR2 YYNGEE. J lost 5 bases, V lost 3 bases, and 7 bases had no gene match. This CDR3 has 16 residues. The CDR3 sequence: CASSAPLAGGNNEQFF. CDR3 sequence (DNA): TGTGCCAGCAGCGCGCCTTTAGCGGGGGGGAACAATGAGCAGTTCTTC. Together with reference TRBV9 and TRBJ2-1, the CDR3 gives the full variable domain: DSGVTQTPKHLITATGQRVTLRCSPRSGDLSVYWYQQSLDQGLQFLIQYYNGEERAKGNILERFSAQQFPDLHSELNLSSLELGDSALYFCASSAPLAGGNNEQFFGPGTRLTVL.